This T cell receptor beta chain was sequenced during a study of cytomegalovirus exposure and HLA in healthy donors. The primer mix had 60 Vbeta and 13 Jbeta primers. Using immunoSEQ multiplex PCR, the repertoire was profiled, and TCRdb retains in-frame clones only, with some absent. The sample has some 150,000 clones; around 80% are singletons. Germline assignment: CDR1 MGHDK and CDR2 SYGVNS. The CDR3 sequence is 12 residues long. V was pared by 4 bases and J by 2 bases, with 6 bases between. This clone was recorded only once. The TCR sequence derives from a man aged 40-55 years in good health and CMV-seronegative. Sequenced sample: PBMCs. This chain links TRBV25-1 with TRBJ2-7; tentative D call: TRBD1 (5 bases). The CDR3 loop is CASSGQTYEQYF. CDR3 bases: TGTGCCAGCAGTGGACAGACCTACGAGCAGTACTTC.